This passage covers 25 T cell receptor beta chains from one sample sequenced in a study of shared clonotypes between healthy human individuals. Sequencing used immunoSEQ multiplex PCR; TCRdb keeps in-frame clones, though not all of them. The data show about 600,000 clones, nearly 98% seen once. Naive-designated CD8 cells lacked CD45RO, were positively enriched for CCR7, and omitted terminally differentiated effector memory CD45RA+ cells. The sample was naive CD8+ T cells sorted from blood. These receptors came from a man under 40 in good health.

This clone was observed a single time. CDR3 bases: TGTGCCAGCAGCCGGACTGAAGGATGGAAAGATACGCAGTATTTT. It translates to CASSRTEGWKDTQYF. V and J are TRBV7-8 and TRBJ2-3; weak D call: TRBD2 (5 bases). The germline V gene has CDR1 SGHVS and CDR2 FQNEAQ. Trimming shortened V by 5 bases and J by 5 bases, and 17 bases separated the two germline ends. The CDR3 is made up of 15 amino acids.

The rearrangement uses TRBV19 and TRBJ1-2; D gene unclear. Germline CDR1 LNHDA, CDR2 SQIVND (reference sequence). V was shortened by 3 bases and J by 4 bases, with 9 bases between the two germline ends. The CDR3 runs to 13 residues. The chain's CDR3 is CASSIGQFYGYTF. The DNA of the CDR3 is TGTGCCAGTAGTATCGGGCAGTTCTATGGCTACACCTTC. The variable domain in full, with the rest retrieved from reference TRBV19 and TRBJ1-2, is DGGITQSPKYLFRKEGQNVTLSCEQNLNHDAMYWYRQDPGQGLRLIYYSQIVNDFQKGDIAEGYSVSREKKESFPLTVTSAQKNPTAFYLCASSIGQFYGYTFGSGTRLTVV.

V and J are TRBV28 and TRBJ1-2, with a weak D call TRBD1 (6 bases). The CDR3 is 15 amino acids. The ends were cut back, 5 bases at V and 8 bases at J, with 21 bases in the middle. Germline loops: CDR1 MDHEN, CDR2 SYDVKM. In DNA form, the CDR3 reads TGTGCCAGCAGTCCCCTGGGGGGCGCGATTCGGGGCTACACCTTC. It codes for CASSPLGGAIRGYTF.

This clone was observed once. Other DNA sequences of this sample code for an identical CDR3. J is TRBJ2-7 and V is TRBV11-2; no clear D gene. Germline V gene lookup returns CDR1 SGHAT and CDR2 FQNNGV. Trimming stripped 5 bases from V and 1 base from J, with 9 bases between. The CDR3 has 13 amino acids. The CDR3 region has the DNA TGTGCCAGCAGCCCCGGATTATCCTACGAGCAGTACTTC. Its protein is CASSPGLSYEQYF.

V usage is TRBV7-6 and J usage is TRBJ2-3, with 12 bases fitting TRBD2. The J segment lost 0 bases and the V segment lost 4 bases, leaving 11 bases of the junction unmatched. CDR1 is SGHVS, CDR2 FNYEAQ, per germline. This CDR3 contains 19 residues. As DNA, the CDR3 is TGTGCCAGCAGCTCCTACTACTCCGGGACTAGCGGGAGCACAGATACGCAGTATTTT. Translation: CASSSYYSGTSGSTDTQYF.

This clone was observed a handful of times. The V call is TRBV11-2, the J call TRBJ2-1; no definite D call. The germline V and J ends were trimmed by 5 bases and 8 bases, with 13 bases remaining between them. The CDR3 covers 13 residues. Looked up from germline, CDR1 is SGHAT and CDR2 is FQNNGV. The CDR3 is CASSNELPDEQFF. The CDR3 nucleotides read TGTGCCAGCAGCAATGAGCTCCCGGATGAGCAGTTCTTC.

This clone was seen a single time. This chain's CDR3 is CASSGPNTGELFF. In DNA, the CDR3 is TGTGCCAGCTCGGGGCCCAACACCGGGGAGCTGTTTTTT. The J gene is TRBJ2-2, the V gene TRBV18, with D maybe TRBD1 (5 bases). Trimming took off 6 bases at V and 2 bases at J, with 7 bases between the two ends. The CDR3 covers 13 residues. The germline gives CDR1 KGHSH, CDR2 LQKENI.

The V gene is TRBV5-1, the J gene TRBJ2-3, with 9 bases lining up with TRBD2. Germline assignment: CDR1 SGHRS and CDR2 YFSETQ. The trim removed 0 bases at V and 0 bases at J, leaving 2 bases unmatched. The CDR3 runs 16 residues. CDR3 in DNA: TGCGCCAGCAGCTTGGAGACTAGCGGAAGCACAGATACGCAGTATTTT. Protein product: CASSLETSGSTDTQYF.

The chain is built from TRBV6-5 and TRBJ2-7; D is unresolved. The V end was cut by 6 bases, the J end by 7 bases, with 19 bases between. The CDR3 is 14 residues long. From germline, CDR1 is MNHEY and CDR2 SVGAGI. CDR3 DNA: TGTGCCAGCAGCCCCAACACGGGCTGGGCGGAGCAGTACTTC. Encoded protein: CASSPNTGWAEQYF.

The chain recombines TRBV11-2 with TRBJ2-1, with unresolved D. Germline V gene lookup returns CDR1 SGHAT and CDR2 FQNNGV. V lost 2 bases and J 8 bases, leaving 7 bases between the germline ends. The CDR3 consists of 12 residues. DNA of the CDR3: TGTGCCAGCAGCTTACTTACCTATGAGCAGTTCTTC. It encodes CASSLLTYEQFF. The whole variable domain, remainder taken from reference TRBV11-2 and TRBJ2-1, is EAGVAQSPRYKIIEKRQSVAFWCNPISGHATLYWYQQILGQGPKLLIQFQNNGVVDDSQLPKDRFSAERLKGVDSTLKIQPAKLEDSAVYLCASSLLTYEQFFGPGTRLTVL.

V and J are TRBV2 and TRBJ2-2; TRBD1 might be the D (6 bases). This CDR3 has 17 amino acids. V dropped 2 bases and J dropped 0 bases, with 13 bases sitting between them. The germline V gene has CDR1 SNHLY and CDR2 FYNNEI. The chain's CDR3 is CASSESRTASNTGELFF. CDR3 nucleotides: TGTGCCAGCAGTGAATCGAGGACAGCATCGAACACCGGGGAGCTGTTTTTT.

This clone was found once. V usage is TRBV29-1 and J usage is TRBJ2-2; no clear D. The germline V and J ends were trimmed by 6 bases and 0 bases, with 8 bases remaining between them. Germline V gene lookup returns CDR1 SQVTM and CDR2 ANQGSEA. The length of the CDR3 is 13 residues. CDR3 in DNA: TGCAGCGTCCAGAGTACGAACACCGGGGAGCTGTTTTTT. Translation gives CSVQSTNTGELFF.

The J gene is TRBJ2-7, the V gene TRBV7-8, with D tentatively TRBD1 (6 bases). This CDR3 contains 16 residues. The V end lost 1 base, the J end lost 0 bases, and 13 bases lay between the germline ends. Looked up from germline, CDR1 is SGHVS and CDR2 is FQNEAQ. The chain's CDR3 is CASSLGWGPSSYEQYF. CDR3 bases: TGTGCCAGCAGCTTAGGGTGGGGGCCGAGCTCCTACGAGCAGTACTTC. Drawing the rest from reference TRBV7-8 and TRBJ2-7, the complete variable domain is GAGVSQSPRYKVAKRGQDVALRCDPISGHVSLFWYQQALGQGPEFLTYFQNEAQLDKSGLPSDRFFAERPEGSVSTLKIQRTQQEDSAVYLCASSLGWGPSSYEQYFGPGTRLTVT.

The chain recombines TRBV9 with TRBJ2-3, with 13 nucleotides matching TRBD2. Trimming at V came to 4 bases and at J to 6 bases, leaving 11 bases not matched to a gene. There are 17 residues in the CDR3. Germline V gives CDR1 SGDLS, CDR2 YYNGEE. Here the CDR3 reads CASSNNPTSGRADTQYF. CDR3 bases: TGTGCCAGCAGCAACAACCCAACTAGCGGGAGGGCCGATACGCAGTATTTT.

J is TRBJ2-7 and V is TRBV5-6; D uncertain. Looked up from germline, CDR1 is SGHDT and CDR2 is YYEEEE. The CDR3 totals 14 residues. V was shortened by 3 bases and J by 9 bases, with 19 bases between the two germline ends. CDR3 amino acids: CASSYLPGNDGQYF. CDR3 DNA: TGTGCCAGCAGCTACCTCCCAGGAAACGACGGGCAGTACTTC.

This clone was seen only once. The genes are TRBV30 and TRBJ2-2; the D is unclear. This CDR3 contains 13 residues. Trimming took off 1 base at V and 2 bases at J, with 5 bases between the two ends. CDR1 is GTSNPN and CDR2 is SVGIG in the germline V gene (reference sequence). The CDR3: CAWSAINTGELFF. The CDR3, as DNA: TGTGCCTGGAGTGCGATCAACACCGGGGAGCTGTTTTTT. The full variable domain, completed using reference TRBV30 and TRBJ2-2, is SQTIHQWPATLVQPVGSPLSLECTVEGTSNPNLYWYRQAAGRGLQLLFYSVGIGQISSEVPQNLSASRPQDRQFILSSKKLLLSDSGFYLCAWSAINTGELFFGEGSRLTVL.

CDR3 in amino acids: CASSDRTSGYEQYF. The CDR3 coding sequence is TGCGCCAGCAGCGACCGGACTAGCGGGTACGAGCAGTACTTC. The chain links TRBV10-1 to TRBJ2-7; 11 positions agree with TRBD2. Trimming took 6 bases from V and 4 from J; bases not matched to a gene: 5. This CDR3 has 14 amino acids. In germline, CDR1 is WNHNN, CDR2 SYGVQD (reference sequence).

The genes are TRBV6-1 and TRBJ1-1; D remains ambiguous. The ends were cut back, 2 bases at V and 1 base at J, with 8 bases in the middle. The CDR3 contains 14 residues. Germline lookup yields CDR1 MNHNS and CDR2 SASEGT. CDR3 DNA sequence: TGTGCCAGCAGTGAAAGGTCCCCGAACACTGAAGCTTTCTTT. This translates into CASSERSPNTEAFF.

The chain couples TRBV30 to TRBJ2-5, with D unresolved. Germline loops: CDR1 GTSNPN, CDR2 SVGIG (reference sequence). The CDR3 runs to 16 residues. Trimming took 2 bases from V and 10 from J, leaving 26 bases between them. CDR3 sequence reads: CAWSTPGRVVHPHQYF. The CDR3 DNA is TGTGCCTGGAGTACCCCCGGCAGAGTAGTACACCCCCACCAGTACTTC.

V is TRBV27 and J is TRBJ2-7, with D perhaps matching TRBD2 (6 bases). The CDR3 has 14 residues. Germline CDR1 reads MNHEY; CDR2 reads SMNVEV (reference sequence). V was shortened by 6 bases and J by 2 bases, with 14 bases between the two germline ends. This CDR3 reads CASRDEGGAYEQYF. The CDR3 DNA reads TGTGCCAGCAGGGATGAGGGCGGGGCCTACGAGCAGTACTTC.

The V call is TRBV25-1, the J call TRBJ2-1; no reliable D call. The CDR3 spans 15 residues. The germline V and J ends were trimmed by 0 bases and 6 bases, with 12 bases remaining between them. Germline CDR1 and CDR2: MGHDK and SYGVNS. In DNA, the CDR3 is TGTGCCAGCAGTGAATATACATTAGGTCCCAATGAGCAGTTCTTC. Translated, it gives CASSEYTLGPNEQFF.

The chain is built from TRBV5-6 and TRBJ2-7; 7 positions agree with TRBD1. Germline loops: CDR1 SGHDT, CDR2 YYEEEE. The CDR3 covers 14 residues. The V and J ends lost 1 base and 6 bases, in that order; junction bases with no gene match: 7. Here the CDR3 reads CASSLRQGWGEQYF. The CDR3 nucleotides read TGTGCCAGCAGCTTGAGACAGGGATGGGGCGAGCAGTACTTC.

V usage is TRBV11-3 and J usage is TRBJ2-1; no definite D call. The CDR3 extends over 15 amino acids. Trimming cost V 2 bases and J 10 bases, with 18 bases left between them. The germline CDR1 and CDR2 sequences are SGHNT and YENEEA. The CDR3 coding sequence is TGTGCCAGCAGCTTATCTCGGGCCAAGAGTTGGGAGCAGTTCTTC. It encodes CASSLSRAKSWEQFF.

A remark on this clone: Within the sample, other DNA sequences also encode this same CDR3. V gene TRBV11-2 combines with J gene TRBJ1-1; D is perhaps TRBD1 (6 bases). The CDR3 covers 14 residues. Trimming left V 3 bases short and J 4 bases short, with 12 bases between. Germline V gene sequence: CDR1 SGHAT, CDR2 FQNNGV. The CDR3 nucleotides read TGTGCCAGCAGCTTGGGGGGGCTTGGCACTGAAGCTTTCTTT. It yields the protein CASSLGGLGTEAFF.

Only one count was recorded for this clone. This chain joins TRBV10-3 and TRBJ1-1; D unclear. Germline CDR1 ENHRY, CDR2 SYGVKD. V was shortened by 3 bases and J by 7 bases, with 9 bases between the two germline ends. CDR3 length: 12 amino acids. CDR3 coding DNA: TGTGCCATCAGTGACAGCCGATTTGAAGCTTTCTTT. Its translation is CAISDSRFEAFF.